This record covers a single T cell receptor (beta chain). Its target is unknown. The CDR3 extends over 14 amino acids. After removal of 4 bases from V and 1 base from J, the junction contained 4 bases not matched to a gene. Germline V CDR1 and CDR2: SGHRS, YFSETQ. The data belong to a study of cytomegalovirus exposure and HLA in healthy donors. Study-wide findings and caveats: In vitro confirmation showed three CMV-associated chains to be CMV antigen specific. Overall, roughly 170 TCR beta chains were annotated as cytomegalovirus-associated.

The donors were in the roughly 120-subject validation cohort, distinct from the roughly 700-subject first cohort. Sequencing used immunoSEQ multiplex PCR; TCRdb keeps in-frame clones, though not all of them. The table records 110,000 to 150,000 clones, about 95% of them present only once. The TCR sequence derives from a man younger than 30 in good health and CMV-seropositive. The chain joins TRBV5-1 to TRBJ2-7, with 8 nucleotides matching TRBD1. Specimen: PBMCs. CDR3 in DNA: TGCGCCAGCAGCCTACAGGGGGAGTCCTACGAGCAGTACTTC. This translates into CASSLQGESYEQYF.